Below, one TCR beta chain is given with its context. As yet, its antigen is unknown. CDR3 length: 15 residues. With V trimmed by 4 bases and J by 4 bases, 9 bases remained unmatched. Germline V lookup: CDR1 SGHRS, CDR2 YFSETQ. Extracted RNA was reverse transcribed, and the resulting cDNA served as sequencing template. Sequencing was performed with immunoSEQ multiplex PCR; in TCRdb, only in-frame clones are kept and a portion is missing. This sample has 210,000 or so clones, with just over 65% found just once. The sample comes from a study of CD8+ T cells in alopecia areata. Study details: Tofacitinib dosing lasted 6 to 18 months, which was then followed by 6 months off drug.

Study-level points and caveats: Affected lesional scalp, above all in alopecia totalis/universalis, was more clonal than normal scalp.

Described treatment: oral pan-JAK inhibitor, 5-10 mg twice daily. PBMCs yielded sorted CD4+ and CD8+ T cells. This specimen consisted of CD4+ T cells sorted from blood, obtained at week 44, from a patient treated with tofacitinib. The origin of this receptor is a human donor with alopecia areata. The chain employs TRBV5-1 and TRBJ2-3; 7 nucleotides line up with TRBD2. CDR3 in DNA: TGCGCCAGCAGCCCCGCGGGAGAAGGTTCAGATACGCAGTATTTT. This codes for CASSPAGEGSDTQYF.